This is a list of T cell receptor beta chains from one sample in a study of blood T cell repertoires in COVID-19. Only in-frame clones appear in the TCRdb table, and some are missing; sequencing was by immunoSEQ multiplex PCR. Of approximately 250,000 clones listed, 84% are singletons. The sequenced sample consisted of peripheral blood. All receptors derive from a man aged 45 to 65 with acute or convalescent COVID-19. Each CDR3 is given without its conserved first and last residue. D genes are given only for firm matches. For some rows the clone size is stated as once, few or many, or as a class when expanded; others skip it.

TRBV5-5 . TRBD1 ASSHITGANQPQH
TRBV10-1 . TRBD1 ASGQGQGTEAF
TRBV7-9 . TRBD1 ASSLSGQGSYEQY
TRBV5-4 once . ASSFRAGTRNNSPLH
TRBV27 few . ASSLAFLSHEQY
TRBV10-2 . . ASSVAGGSYNEQF
TRBV2 few . ASSEYSGYEQF
TRBV7-9 . . ANTPPTGVDTGELF
TRBV6-4 . TRBD1 ASSATGLDSPLH
TRBV9 . . ASSGVLRQYPYNEQF
TRBV7-9 . TRBD1 ASSDGGQGHGYT
TRBV7-3 . . ASSLKAAAKNIQY
TRBV3-1/TRBV3-2 . . ASSQARGLQLTGELF
TRBV4-1 . TRBD1 ASSQGTGRTGELF
TRBV12-3/TRBV12-4 . . ASSLAAYNEQF
TRBV6-1 . TRBD2 ASSEPAGGPGDTQY
TRBV30 . . AWRFDRYNEQF
TRBV5-6 . TRBD2 ASSFGLAGAAGELF
TRBV4-1 . TRBD1 ASSQEGGTEQLF
TRBV10-1 . TRBD2 ASSDGGGRNEQF